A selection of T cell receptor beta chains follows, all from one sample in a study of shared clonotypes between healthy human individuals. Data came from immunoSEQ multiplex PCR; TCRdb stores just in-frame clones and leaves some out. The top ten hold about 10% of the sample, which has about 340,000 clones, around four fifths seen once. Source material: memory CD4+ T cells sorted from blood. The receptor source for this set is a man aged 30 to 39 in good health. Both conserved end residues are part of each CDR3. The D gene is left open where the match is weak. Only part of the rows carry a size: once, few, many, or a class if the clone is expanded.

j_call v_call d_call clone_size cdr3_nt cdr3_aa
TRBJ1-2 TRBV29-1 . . TGCAGCGTGGAACACGGGAGTTATGGCTACACCTTC CSVEHGSYGYTF
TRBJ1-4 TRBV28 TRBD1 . TGTGCCAGCAGTATTCAACAGGGGTGGGGTGAAAAACTGTTTTTT CASSIQQGWGEKLFF
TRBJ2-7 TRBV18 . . TGTGCCAGCTCCAGAAGGGGGGGAGAGGAGCAGTACTTC CASSRRGGEEQYF
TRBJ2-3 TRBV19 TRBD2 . TGTGCCAGTAGTATCCTTCCGGGAGGCTCCACAGATACGCAGTATTTT CASSILPGGSTDTQYF
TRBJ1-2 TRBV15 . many TGTGCCACCAGCAGAGCCGGAGGAGGGACCTCTAACTATGGCTACACCTTC CATSRAGGGTSNYGYTF
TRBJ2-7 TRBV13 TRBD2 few TGTGCCAGCAGCCTGGTGCTAGCGGCTACCTACGAGCAGTACTTC CASSLVLAATYEQYF
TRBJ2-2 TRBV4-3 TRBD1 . TGCGCCAGCAGCCAAGTAGACAGGGACACCGGGGAGCTGTTTTTT CASSQVDRDTGELFF
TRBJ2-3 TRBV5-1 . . TGCGCCAGCAGCTTGCGGGACTCCTCTCTAGATACGCAGTATTTT CASSLRDSSLDTQYF
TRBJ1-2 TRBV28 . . TGTGCCACGCTAAACGGGCACAACTATGGCTACACCTTC CATLNGHNYGYTF
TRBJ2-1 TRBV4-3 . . TGCGCCAGCAGCCAAGATCAAGAGGGGTGGGGTGAGCAGTTCTTC CASSQDQEGWGEQFF
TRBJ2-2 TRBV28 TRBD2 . TGTGCCAGCAGCTGGCGGGAGGATGAGTCCGGGGAGCTGTTTTTT CASSWREDESGELFF
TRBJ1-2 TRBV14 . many TGTGCCAGCAGCCACGGACCTACCTATGGCTACACCTTC CASSHGPTYGYTF
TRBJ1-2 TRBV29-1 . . TGCAGCGGGTCCGGTAGTGATGGCTACACCTTC CSGSGSDGYTF
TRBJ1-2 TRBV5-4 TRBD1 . TGTGCCAGCAGCCAAAACCGAGGACAGGGGAACTATGGCTACACCTTC CASSQNRGQGNYGYTF
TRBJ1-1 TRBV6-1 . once TGTGCCAGCCCCCGATCCCCAGGGGAAACTGAAGCTTTCTTT CASPRSPGETEAFF
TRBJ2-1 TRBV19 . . TGTGCCAGTAGTATCAGGGGACTAAACTACAATGAGCAGTTCTTC CASSIRGLNYNEQFF
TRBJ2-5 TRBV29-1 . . TGCAGCGTTGGGGTGAAGGGGGAGACCCAGTACTTC CSVGVKGETQYF
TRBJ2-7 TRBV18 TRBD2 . TGTGCCAGCTCACCGGGGACTAGCGGGATCCGGGGTACATACGAGCAGTACTTC CASSPGTSGIRGTYEQYF
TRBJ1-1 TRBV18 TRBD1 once TGTGCCAGCTCACCAAGGACAGGGGGCACTGAAGCTTTCTTT CASSPRTGGTEAFF
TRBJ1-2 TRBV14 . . TGTGCCAGCAGCCCTTTGGTGCGCACCGAAAAAGTGAATGGCTACACCTTC CASSPLVRTEKVNGYTF
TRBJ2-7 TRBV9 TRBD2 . TGTGCCAGCAGCGTGGGACTAGCGGGAGATTCCGAGCAGTACTTC CASSVGLAGDSEQYF
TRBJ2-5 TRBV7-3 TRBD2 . TGTGCCAGCAGCTTGACCGGGACTAGCGCATATGAGACCCAGTACTTC CASSLTGTSAYETQYF
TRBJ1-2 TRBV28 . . TGTGCCAGCAGGCCTTGGGGGGAGGTGGGTGGCTACACCTTC CASRPWGEVGGYTF
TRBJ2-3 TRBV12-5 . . TGTGCTAGTGGTTTGTGGCGCACAGATACGCAGTATTTT CASGLWRTDTQYF
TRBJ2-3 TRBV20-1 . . TGCAGTGCTACGGAGCAGGATACGCAGTATTTT CSATEQDTQYF
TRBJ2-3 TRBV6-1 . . TGTGCCAGCAGTGAACAACAGACCCGCACAGATACGCAGTATTTT CASSEQQTRTDTQYF
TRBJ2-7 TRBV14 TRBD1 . TGTGCCAGCAGCCCAGAGGGGACAGGCTACGAGCAGTACTTC CASSPEGTGYEQYF
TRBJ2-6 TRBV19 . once TGTGCCAGTAGTATCTTCGAAGGCAGACCTGGGGCCAACGTCCTGACTTTC CASSIFEGRPGANVLTF
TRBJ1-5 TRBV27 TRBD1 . TGTGCCAGCAGTTTAAGGCAGGGGGCCGATCAGCCCCAGCATTTT CASSLRQGADQPQHF
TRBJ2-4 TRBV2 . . TGTGCCAGCAGTGACCCAGGGCAGGACATTCAGTACTTC CASSDPGQDIQYF
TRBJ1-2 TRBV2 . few TGTGCCAGCAGTGAATCGGGCAGGAGATATGGCTACACCTTC CASSESGRRYGYTF
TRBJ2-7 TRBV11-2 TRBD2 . TGTGCCAGCAGCTTAAGTCCCTTAGCGGGAGGTCTGTACGAGCAGTACTTC CASSLSPLAGGLYEQYF
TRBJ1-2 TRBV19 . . TGTGCCAGTAGTATACCCGGGGGCAATGGCTACACCTTC CASSIPGGNGYTF
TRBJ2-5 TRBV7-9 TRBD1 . TGTGCCAGCAGCCGCGACAGGGAAGAGACCCAGTACTTC CASSRDREETQYF
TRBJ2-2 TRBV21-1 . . TGTGCCAGCAGCAAAGCCAGGACGTGTTGGACAGGGGGTAACACCGGGGAGCTGTTTTTT CASSKARTCWTGGNTGELFF
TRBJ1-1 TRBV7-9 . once TGTGCCAGCAGCTTCGTCGGGGACACTGAAGCTTTCTTT CASSFVGDTEAFF
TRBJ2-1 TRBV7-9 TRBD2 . TGTGCCAGCAGCCCGGGGAAGACTAGCGGGAGGGGCCATGAGCAGTTCTTC CASSPGKTSGRGHEQFF
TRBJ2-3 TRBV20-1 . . TGCAGTGCTAGCCACGGAGATACGCAGTATTTT CSASHGDTQYF
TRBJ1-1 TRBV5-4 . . TGTGCCAGCAGCTTCGGTCAGGGGTACACTGAAGCTTTCTTT CASSFGQGYTEAFF
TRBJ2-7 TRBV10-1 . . TGCGCCAGCAGTCGGGGGGCGTTGGACGAGCAGTACTTC CASSRGALDEQYF